Listed here are 4 T cell receptor beta chains from one sample, sequenced in a study of blood T cell repertoires in COVID-19. Repertoires were generated with immunoSEQ multiplex PCR, while TCRdb's copy carries only in-frame clones and drops some. This table holds approximately 40,000 clones, 85% found once. The sample was peripheral blood. The source is a man aged 60 to 75 with active or convalescent COVID-19.

The chain carries TRBV2 and TRBJ2-1, with 10 bases that match TRBD2. The germline gives CDR1 SNHLY, CDR2 FYNNEI. The V gene end was trimmed by 3 bases and the J gene end by 6 bases; junction bases not matched to a gene: 8. The CDR3 loop spans 16 amino acids. CDR3 DNA sequence: TGTGCCAGCAGTGATTGGTTGGCTAGCGGGAGCAATGAGCAGTTCTTC. Translating it yields CASSDWLASGSNEQFF. The full variable domain, rest sourced from reference TRBV2 and TRBJ2-1, is EPEVTQTPSHQVTQMGQEVILRCVPISNHLYFYWYRQILGQKVEFLVSFYNNEISEKSEIFDDQFSVERPDGSNFTLKIRSTKLEDSAMYFCASSDWLASGSNEQFFGPGTRLTVL.

This clone showed up just a few times. The V gene is TRBV5-4, the J gene TRBJ2-1, with 15 nucleotides matching TRBD2. V lost 4 bases, J lost 8 bases, and 4 bases stayed unmatched. The CDR3 covers 15 residues. CDR1 is SGHNT, CDR2 YYREEE, per germline (reference sequence). CDR3: CASSQRTSGRDEQFF. For the CDR3, the DNA is TGTGCCAGCAGCCAGAGGACTAGCGGGAGGGATGAGCAGTTCTTC.

The V call is TRBV5-5, the J call TRBJ1-2; maybe TRBD1 (6 bases). CDR1 and CDR2 from the germline V gene are SGHKS and YYEKEE (reference sequence). The CDR3 covers 13 residues. V lost 4 bases to trimming and J lost 4 bases, with 11 bases between them. CDR3 sequence (DNA): TGTGCCAGCAGCGCTTGGACAGTCTATGGCTACACCTTC. Translating gives CASSAWTVYGYTF.

This clone was observed once. The genes are TRBV27 and TRBJ2-6, with D hard to call. The germline gives CDR1 MNHEY, CDR2 SMNVEV (reference sequence). CDR3 size: 16 residues. V gave up 3 bases and J gave up 0 bases, with 9 bases separating them. CDR3 loop: CASSLTQRSGANVLTF. In DNA, the CDR3 is TGTGCCAGCAGTTTGACACAACGCTCTGGGGCCAACGTCCTGACTTTC.